The 4 T cell receptor beta chains reported below all come from one sample, sequenced in a study of OX40 agonist ivuxolimab in advanced cancers. Profiling relied on immunoSEQ multiplex PCR, and the TCRdb table lists in-frame clones only, not all of them. The sample has approximately 78,000 clones, approximately 90% seen once. Source: CD4+ or CD8+ T cells sorted from blood, taken in a trial of the OX40 agonist ivuxolimab. These receptors all stem from an adult with an advanced solid tumor such as melanoma, head and neck, liver or kidney cancer.

V is TRBV27 and J is TRBJ1-2; a weak D match, TRBD1 (5 bases). CDR1 MNHEY and CDR2 SMNVEV come from the germline V gene (reference sequence). Trimming took off 5 bases at V and 11 bases at J, with 15 bases between the two ends. This CDR3 region has 12 residues. The CDR3 DNA reads TGTGCCAGCAGTCCATGGGCAGGGAGGTACACCTTC. It codes for CASSPWAGRYTF.

The V call is TRBV5-1, the J call TRBJ2-3, with 8 positions matching TRBD1. CDR3 length: 15 amino acids. The V gene end was trimmed by 1 base and the J gene end by 4 bases; junction bases not matched to a gene: 5. Germline CDR1 and CDR2: SGHRS and YFSETQ. CDR3 bases: TGCGCCAGCAGCTTGAACAGGGGGTCATCAGATACGCAGTATTTT. It encodes CASSLNRGSSDTQYF.

The chain has TRBV19 and TRBJ1-1; a possible D gene is TRBD1 (5 bases). Germline lookup yields CDR1 LNHDA and CDR2 SQIVND (reference sequence). V was clipped by 6 bases and J by 2 bases, with 13 bases between them. This CDR3 has 14 residues. CDR3 protein: CASRPIQDNTEAFF. In DNA form, the CDR3 reads TGTGCCAGTAGGCCAATACAGGATAACACTGAAGCTTTCTTT.

V is TRBV28 and J is TRBJ1-1; possibly TRBD1 for D (5 bases). The CDR3 sequence is 15 residues long. Trimming took off 0 bases at V and 3 bases at J, with 11 bases between the two ends. Germline V gene data show CDR1 as MDHEN and CDR2 as SYDVKM. The CDR3 DNA reads as TGTGCCAGCAGTTTATGGGGCGGACAACACACTGAAGCTTTCTTT. Protein product: CASSLWGGQHTEAFF. The whole variable domain, remainder taken from reference TRBV28 and TRBJ1-1, is DVKVTQSSRYLVKRTGEKVFLECVQDMDHENMFWYRQDPGLGLRLIYFSYDVKMKEKGDIPEGYSVSREKKERFSLILESASTNQTSMYLCASSLWGGQHTEAFFGQGTRLTVV.